A selection of T cell receptor beta chains follows, all from one sample in a study of Tregs in tolerant kidney transplant recipients. The repertoire was sequenced with immunoSEQ multiplex PCR; TCRdb's copy has only in-frame clones and lacks some. Of more than 90,000 clones in the sample, approximately 93% are singletons; the top ten hold roughly 1.7%. Material: CD4+ T cells from blood (PBMCs), obtained 12 months after the transplant. The receptors derive from a human patient who received a combined kidney and bone marrow transplant. The graft donor may have contributed some T cells. CDR3s include the opening cysteine and the closing phenylalanine or tryptophan. The order of the fields is V gene, D gene, CDR3 length, clone size, J gene, CDR3 protein, CDR3 DNA. D genes are given only for firm matches. The size entry is marked missing in some rows and otherwise reads once, few, many or a size class.

>TRBV4-3|NA|14|NA|TRBJ1-1
CASSRLGASTEAFF
TGCGCCAGCAGCCGTCTAGGGGCGAGCACTGAAGCTTTCTTT
>TRBV29-1|NA|13|once|TRBJ1-2
CSVKTGTAYGYTF
TGCAGCGTTAAGACCGGGACTGCCTATGGCTACACCTTC
>TRBV5-6|NA|14|NA|TRBJ2-1
CASSLLANYNEQFF
TGTGCCAGCAGCCTCCTAGCGAACTACAATGAGCAGTTCTTC
>TRBV18|NA|15|NA|TRBJ2-2
CASSTRRGNTGELFF
TGTGCCAGCTCAACCCGACGCGGGAACACCGGGGAGCTGTTTTTT
>TRBV11-2|TRBD2|16|once|TRBJ2-4
CASRSGTSRVKNIQYF
TGTGCCAGCAGGAGCGGGACTTCGCGGGTCAAAAACATTCAGTACTTC
>TRBV7-3|TRBD1|15|NA|TRBJ2-3
CASSRGQGGPDTQYF
TGTGCCAGCAGCAGGGGACAGGGGGGGCCAGATACGCAGTATTTT
>TRBV7-2|NA|15|NA|TRBJ1-4
CASSNQRGTNEKLFF
TGTGCCAGCAGTAACCAACGGGGAACTAATGAAAAACTGTTTTTT
>TRBV7-3|NA|14|NA|TRBJ2-3
CASSPARGTDTQYF
TGTGCCAGCAGCCCAGCGAGGGGCACAGATACGCAGTATTTT
>TRBV2|TRBD1|14|NA|TRBJ2-3
CASSPGQLTDTQYF
TGTGCCAGCAGTCCGGGACAGCTCACAGATACGCAGTATTTT
>TRBV5-1|NA|18|once|TRBJ1-1
CASSLSRVDSTVNTEAFF
TGCGCCAGCAGCTTGAGTCGGGTGGACAGCACGGTGAACACTGAAGCTTTCTTT
>TRBV5-4|TRBD1|13|NA|TRBJ1-2
CASSIQGAEGYTF
TGTGCCAGCAGCATACAGGGGGCTGAGGGCTACACCTTC
>TRBV2|NA|14|NA|TRBJ2-2
CASSVRRDGGELFF
TGTGCCAGCAGTGTGCGGCGGGACGGGGGGGAGCTGTTTTTT
>TRBV7-3|NA|14|NA|TRBJ1-1
CASSDTNENTEAFF
TGTGCCAGCAGCGACACGAATGAGAACACTGAAGCTTTCTTT
>TRBV10-3|NA|12|NA|TRBJ2-7
CAISPKFHEQYF
TGTGCCATCAGCCCTAAGTTCCACGAGCAGTACTTC
>TRBV30|NA|16|NA|TRBJ2-7
CAWSPLANFKPSEQYF
TGTGCCTGGAGTCCCTTGGCGAACTTCAAACCTAGCGAGCAGTACTTC
>TRBV27|TRBD1|15|NA|TRBJ1-1
CASRVLDRGLPEAFF
TGTGCCAGCAGGGTCCTTGACAGGGGATTGCCTGAAGCTTTCTTT
>TRBV7-2|TRBD1|14|NA|TRBJ1-2
CASSLGQGAGGYTF
TGTGCCAGCAGCCTGGGACAGGGAGCGGGTGGCTACACCTTC
>TRBV4-2|NA|15|NA|TRBJ1-2
CASSQDREGGYGYTF
TGTGCCAGCAGCCAAGACCGGGAGGGGGGCTATGGCTACACCTTC
>TRBV23-1|NA|18|NA|TRBJ1-2
CASSQSNRYQTSDYGYTF
TGCGCCAGCAGTCAATCGAACAGGTATCAGACCTCGGACTATGGCTACACCTTC
>TRBV18|TRBD1|17|NA|TRBJ2-6
CASSTSTGGAGANVLTF
TGTGCCAGCTCAACTTCGACAGGGGGCGCTGGGGCCAACGTCCTGACTTTC
>TRBV29-1|NA|12|NA|TRBJ2-5
CSVGAGAETQYF
TGCAGCGTTGGAGCTGGGGCAGAGACCCAGTACTTC
>TRBV10-3|TRBD2|14|NA|TRBJ2-1
CAISSDLSGHEQFF
TGTGCCATCAGTTCCGATCTTAGCGGGCATGAGCAGTTCTTC
>TRBV10-3|TRBD2|15|NA|TRBJ2-6
CASRPRGVGANVLTF
TGTGCCAGCCGACCTCGGGGGGTGGGGGCCAACGTCCTGACTTTC
>TRBV7-2|NA|13|once|TRBJ1-2
CASSFGAAYGYTF
TGTGCCAGCAGCTTTGGGGCGGCCTATGGCTACACCTTC
>TRBV10-3|TRBD1|14|NA|TRBJ2-1
CAISRDRGFNEQFF
TGTGCCATCAGCAGGGACAGGGGATTCAATGAGCAGTTCTTC
>TRBV29-1|NA|11|NA|TRBJ2-7
CSVEGGSEQYF
TGCAGCGTTGAGGGGGGATCCGAGCAGTACTTC
>TRBV5-1|NA|12|NA|TRBJ2-2
CASSSYTGELFF
TGCGCCAGCAGCTCCTACACCGGGGAGCTGTTTTTT
>TRBV7-9|TRBD2|17|NA|TRBJ2-2
CASSLGGLAGHTGELFF
TGTGCCAGCAGCTTAGGGGGACTAGCGGGACACACCGGGGAGCTGTTTTTT
>TRBV10-3|NA|14|NA|TRBJ1-2
CAISEQGLTYGYTF
TGTGCCATCAGTGAGCAGGGACTCACCTATGGCTACACCTTC
>TRBV4-1|TRBD1|16|once|TRBJ2-1
CASSQGKGGGYNEQFF
TGCGCCAGCAGCCAAGGAAAAGGGGGCGGGTACAATGAGCAGTTCTTC
>TRBV5-8|NA|14|NA|TRBJ1-2
CASSLVSGLKPYTF
TGTGCCAGCAGCTTGGTTTCGGGGTTGAAGCCCTACACCTTC
>TRBV28|NA|13|NA|TRBJ2-5
CASRTGLWETQYF
TGTGCCAGCAGAACAGGGTTATGGGAGACCCAGTACTTC
>TRBV30|NA|14|NA|TRBJ2-1
CAWSVNRVNNEQFF
TGTGCCTGGAGTGTGAACAGGGTAAACAATGAGCAGTTCTTC
>TRBV11-2|NA|13|NA|TRBJ2-2
CASSPDRGGELFF
TGTGCCAGCAGCCCCGACCGGGGCGGGGAGCTGTTTTTT
>TRBV5-6|TRBD1|15|NA|TRBJ2-1
CASSSIRDRVHEQFF
TGTGCCAGCAGCTCGATCCGGGACAGGGTCCATGAGCAGTTCTTC
>TRBV30|TRBD2|14|NA|TRBJ2-3
CALAGSPFADTQYF
TGTGCCTTAGCGGGGAGCCCGTTTGCAGATACGCAGTATTTT
>TRBV18|NA|12|NA|TRBJ2-5
CASSLPPETQYF
TGTGCCAGCTCCCTCCCCCCCGAGACCCAGTACTTC
>TRBV4-2|TRBD2|15|NA|TRBJ2-3
CASRLAGEGPDTQYF
TGTGCCAGCAGGCTAGCGGGAGAAGGTCCAGATACGCAGTATTTT
>TRBV9|TRBD2|18|NA|TRBJ2-3
CASRPDIPGLGNTDTQYF
TGTGCCAGCAGGCCCGACATTCCGGGACTAGGGAACACAGATACGCAGTATTTT
>TRBV4-1|TRBD2|15|NA|TRBJ2-3
CASSRSGSGLDTQYF
TGCGCCAGCAGCCGCAGCGGGAGCGGTTTAGATACGCAGTATTTT
>TRBV5-1|TRBD1|17|NA|TRBJ2-3
CASSFDGTGAFSDTQYF
TGCGCCAGCAGCTTTGACGGGACAGGGGCGTTCAGTGATACGCAGTATTTT
>TRBV4-3|TRBD2|15|NA|TRBJ2-1
CASNPSGTKINEQFF
TGCGCCAGCAATCCCAGCGGGACTAAGATCAATGAGCAGTTCTTC
>TRBV4-1|TRBD1|15|NA|TRBJ1-2
CASSQGQGTGYGYTF
TGCGCCAGCAGCCAAGGCCAGGGGACAGGTTATGGCTACACCTTC
>TRBV7-9|TRBD2|17|NA|TRBJ2-7
CASSLARGLAGAYEQYF
TGTGCCAGCAGCTTAGCTCGAGGACTAGCGGGTGCCTACGAGCAGTACTTC
>TRBV7-8|NA|14|NA|TRBJ1-2
CASSLSSREDGYTF
TGTGCCAGCAGCTTATCTTCCAGGGAGGATGGCTACACCTTC
>TRBV10-3|TRBD2|16|NA|TRBJ2-7
CAISKGTSVSSYEQYF
TGTGCCATCAGTAAGGGGACTAGCGTTTCCTCCTACGAGCAGTACTTC
>TRBV15|TRBD2|15|NA|TRBJ2-6
CATSRDAGGGDVLTF
TGTGCCACCAGCAGAGATGCCGGGGGGGGAGACGTCCTGACTTTC
>TRBV18|TRBD1|15|few|TRBJ1-1
CASSPNPGGRGEAFF
TGTGCCAGCTCACCAAATCCAGGGGGAAGGGGTGAAGCTTTCTTT
>TRBV19|NA|15|NA|TRBJ1-5
CASIITRTGNQPQHF
TGTGCCAGTATCATCACCAGGACAGGCAATCAGCCCCAGCATTTT
>TRBV4-3|TRBD1|15|NA|TRBJ2-1
CASSQPGTGVREQFF
TGCGCCAGCAGCCAACCCGGGACAGGGGTCAGGGAGCAGTTCTTC
>TRBV7-8|TRBD1|13|NA|TRBJ1-2
CASSLTGDYGYTF
TGTGCCAGCAGCTTAACAGGGGATTATGGCTACACCTTC
>TRBV28|NA|12|NA|TRBJ1-2
CASSLTGYGYTF
TGTGCCAGCAGTTTGACAGGCTATGGCTACACCTTC
>TRBV6-5|NA|14|NA|TRBJ1-2
CASSDFPGTYGYTF
TGTGCCAGCAGTGACTTCCCGGGAACGTATGGCTACACCTTC
>TRBV7-3|NA|15|NA|TRBJ2-1
CASSLGASSYNEQFF
TGTGCCAGCAGCTTAGGGGCCTCCTCCTACAATGAGCAGTTCTTC
>TRBV27|NA|17|once|TRBJ2-5
CASSPGLKRGDEETQYF
TGTGCCAGCAGCCCGGGACTCAAACGGGGAGATGAAGAGACCCAGTACTTC
>TRBV11-2|TRBD2|16|NA|TRBJ2-5
CASSQLGLAGEETQYF
TGTGCCAGCAGCCAACTAGGACTAGCGGGAGAGGAGACCCAGTACTTC
>TRBV6-6|NA|14|few|TRBJ2-3
CASSTRTGTDTQYF
TGTGCCAGCAGTACTCGGACAGGCACAGATACGCAGTATTTT
>TRBV11-2|NA|12|NA|TRBJ1-2
CASSLEQYGYTF
TGTGCCAGCAGCTTAGAACAGTATGGCTACACCTTC
>TRBV7-2|NA|13|once|TRBJ1-2
CASSFHPGEVYTF
TGTGCCAGCAGCTTCCATCCGGGGGAAGTCTACACCTTC